The present T cell receptor beta chain was sequenced within a study of T cell responses to AZD1222 COVID-19 vaccine. Study-wide results and caveats: Nearly half of spike-specific TCRs reportedly go after variant regions that carry no mutations. Vaccination with two AZD1222 doses was followed by a rise in Spike-specific TCR breadth and depth. At baseline, seropositivity was found in only 6 or 7 AZD1222 recipients. The CD4 TCRs associated with vaccination extended across spike and predominated at 160-218 and 743-854.

Points on this clone: The target antigen is unknown.

The CDR3 extends over 14 amino acids. Germline V gene data show CDR1 as SEHNR and CDR2 as FQNEAQ (reference sequence). V lost 4 bases and J lost 2; bases outside the gene matches: 1. TCRdb's copy holds only in-frame clones and misses some; the assay was immunoSEQ multiplex PCR. The repertoire holds under 200,000 clones, with about 91% as singletons. J is TRBJ2-2 and V is TRBV7-9; 7 bases are shared with TRBD2. The sample was peripheral blood, taken 28 days after the second AZD1222 dose. The TCR sequence derives from an adult who received the AZD1222 COVID-19 vaccine. The CDR3 spells CASSSGLNTGELFF. The CDR3 nucleotides read TGTGCCAGCAGCTCGGGACTAAACACCGGGGAGCTGTTTTTT.